These 18 T cell receptor beta chains were all obtained from the same sample, sequenced in a study of blood T cell repertoires in COVID-19. Assay: immunoSEQ multiplex PCR; the TCRdb copy retains only in-frame clones and omits some. Of tens of thousands of clones in the sample, 70% to 90% were seen once. Sample: peripheral blood. The origin of the receptors is a human donor in a cohort sampled during active COVID-19.

The chain couples TRBV25-1 to TRBJ1-4; no reliable D call. V gave up 6 bases and J gave up 13 bases, with 15 bases separating them. This CDR3 has 12 amino acids. Germline-derived CDR1 and CDR2 are MGHDK and SYGVNS. The CDR3 loop is CASSEIGRRLFF. The CDR3, as DNA: TGTGCCAGCAGCGAGATCGGTCGAAGACTGTTTTTT.

The gene calls are TRBV2 and TRBJ1-4; tentatively, D is TRBD1 (6 bases). This CDR3 is 13 amino acids long. From germline, CDR1 is SNHLY and CDR2 FYNNEI. V lost 4 bases and J 8 bases, leaving 11 bases between the germline ends. The CDR3 coding sequence is TGTGCCAGCAGTGGTCAGGGGAGCGAAAAACTGTTTTTT. It codes for CASSGQGSEKLFF.

This chain joins TRBV30 and TRBJ1-2, with a possible D match to TRBD1 (5 bases). The CDR3 runs to 13 residues. CDR1 is GTSNPN, CDR2 SVGIG, per germline (reference sequence). Trimming stripped 1 base from V and 3 bases from J, with 9 bases between. As DNA, the CDR3 is TGTGCCTGGAGTGAGCGGGGGGACTATGGCTACACCTTC. Translated: CAWSERGDYGYTF.

J is TRBJ1-1 and V is TRBV5-1; 10 bases fit TRBD1. The CDR3 has 16 amino acids. V shed 7 bases, J shed 10 bases, and the junction held 19 bases outside the gene matches. Germline V CDR1 and CDR2: SGHRS, YFSETQ. This CDR3 is CASSAGTGDLGLGAFF. The CDR3 nucleotides are TGCGCCAGCTCGGCCGGGACAGGGGACTTAGGCTTGGGAGCTTTCTTT.

CDR3 DNA: TGTGCCAGCAGCCGCCCCCCCGGGGAAACGGAGACCCAGTACTTC. This gives the protein CASSRPPGETETQYF. The genes are TRBV5-4 and TRBJ2-5; D is perhaps TRBD2 (5 bases). The V and J ends lost 4 bases and 5 bases respectively, with 18 bases between them. The germline V gene has CDR1 SGHNT and CDR2 YYREEE (reference sequence). The CDR3 has 15 residues.

The chain combines TRBV5-1 with TRBJ2-1, with 12 bases aligning to TRBD2. This CDR3 comprises 16 residues. The V segment lost 4 bases and the J segment 9 bases; nucleotides outside the gene matches: 11. Germline CDR1 and CDR2: SGHRS and YFSETQ. The CDR3 nucleotides read TGCGCCAGCAGCGAGCCTCTAGCGGGAGGGCCCACTGAGCAGTTCTTC. As protein: CASSEPLAGGPTEQFF.

V is TRBV6-4 and J is TRBJ2-1; 8 bases are shared with TRBD2. V gave up 6 bases and J gave up 5 bases; unmatched junction bases: 9. Germline V gene lookup returns CDR1 MRHNA and CDR2 SNTAGT. The CDR3 runs 15 residues. This CDR3 is CASRKSGSLNNEQFF. As DNA, the CDR3 is TGTGCCAGCAGAAAAAGCGGGAGCTTAAACAATGAGCAGTTCTTC.

This clone was seen just once. The rearrangement links TRBV5-1 to TRBJ2-2, with a weak D call TRBD1 (5 bases). The CDR3 totals 16 residues. The V gene's germline CDR1 is SGHRS and CDR2 YFSETQ. V lost 5 bases, J lost 1 base, and 15 bases lay in between. CDR3 bases: TGCGCCAGCAGACAAATCGTGCAGGGGAACACCGGGGAGCTGTTTTTT. This sequence encodes CASRQIVQGNTGELFF.

The V call is TRBV10-3, the J call TRBJ2-1; D perhaps matches TRBD1 (6 bases). Trimming took 6 bases from V and 0 from J, leaving 12 bases between them. Germline-derived CDR1 and CDR2 are ENHRY and SYGVKD. This CDR3 is 15 amino acids long. The CDR3 loop reads CAIRDRSSSYNEQFF. In DNA, the CDR3 is TGTGCCATCAGGGACAGATCTAGCTCCTACAATGAGCAGTTCTTC.

This chain links TRBV7-3 with TRBJ2-1; 11 positions match TRBD1. The CDR3 sequence is 15 residues long. The ends lost 3 bases at V and 6 bases at J; junction bases unmatched: 4. CDR1 and CDR2 from the germline V gene are SGHTA and FQGTGA. Here the CDR3 DNA reads TGTGCCAGCAGCTTCGGGACAGGGGGGTCCAATGAGCAGTTCTTC. Translating it yields CASSFGTGGSNEQFF.

The CDR3 is CAISAPLGQFYGYTF. The DNA for the CDR3 is TGTGCCATCAGTGCCCCTTTGGGACAGTTCTATGGCTACACCTTC. The chain couples TRBV10-3 to TRBJ1-2; 7 bases are a match to TRBD1. The CDR3 consists of 15 residues. The trim removed 4 bases at V and 4 bases at J, leaving 9 bases unmatched. Germline assignment: CDR1 ENHRY and CDR2 SYGVKD.

V gene TRBV5-6 combines with J gene TRBJ1-2; D might be TRBD1 (5 bases). In germline, CDR1 is SGHDT, CDR2 YYEEEE. The germline V and J ends were trimmed by 1 base and 4 bases, with 11 bases remaining between them. CDR3 length: 14 residues. The CDR3 reads CASSLIRGGYGYTF. DNA of the CDR3: TGTGCCAGCAGCTTGATTAGGGGAGGCTATGGCTACACCTTC.

The chain is built from TRBV5-1 and TRBJ2-7; 9 positions match TRBD1. Germline V CDR1 and CDR2: SGHRS, YFSETQ. Trimming removed 0 bases from V and 5 bases from J; junction bases left unmatched: 6. This CDR3 is 15 amino acids long. CDR3 nucleotide sequence: TGCGCCAGCAGCTTGGCGGGACAGGGCTTCCACGAGCAGTACTTC. Amino acid sequence: CASSLAGQGFHEQYF.

The V and J genes are TRBV28 and TRBJ1-1; D gene uncertain. This CDR3 is 16 amino acids long. Germline assignment: CDR1 MDHEN and CDR2 SYDVKM. V shed 5 bases and J shed 3 bases, with 19 bases lying between them. The CDR3 region has the DNA TGTGCCAGCAGTCCCATAGGAGGTGGTGAGGACACTGAAGCTTTCTTT. Protein sequence: CASSPIGGGEDTEAFF.

This chain uses TRBV3-1 (or the pseudogene TRBV3-2) with TRBJ2-7, with D possibly TRBD2 on 7 matching bases. Trimming pared 0 bases from V and 1 base from J, leaving 10 bases between. Germline CDR1 LGHDT, CDR2 YNNKEL (reference sequence). This CDR3 spans 15 amino acids. CDR3 amino acids: CASSQDRGGSYEQYF. CDR3 in DNA: TGTGCCAGCAGCCAAGACAGGGGAGGGTCCTACGAGCAGTACTTC.

This clone is a singleton in its sample. The V call is TRBV7-6, the J call TRBJ2-7; unclear D gene. Germline CDR1 is SGHVS and CDR2 is FNYEAQ. Trimming pared 6 bases from V and 2 bases from J, leaving 20 bases between. The CDR3 covers 16 residues. CDR3 bases: TGTGCCAGCAGTTTTGCGTCTGGAGAGAGTCCCTACGAGCAGTACTTC. This translates into CASSFASGESPYEQYF.

The chain has TRBV19 and TRBJ2-2, with TRBD2 matching over 15 bases. The length of the CDR3 is 17 residues. Germline V CDR1 and CDR2: LNHDA, SQIVND (reference sequence). The V gene end was trimmed by 5 bases and the J gene end by 4 bases; junction bases not matched to a gene: 5. CDR3 sequence reads: CASSAGLAGGTTGELFF. The CDR3 DNA is TGTGCCAGTAGTGCGGGACTAGCGGGAGGAACCACCGGGGAGCTGTTTTTT. Filled out from reference TRBV19 and TRBJ2-2, the complete variable domain reads DGGITQSPKYLFRKEGQNVTLSCEQNLNHDAMYWYRQDPGQGLRLIYYSQIVNDFQKGDIAEGYSVSREKKESFPLTVTSAQKNPTAFYLCASSAGLAGGTTGELFFGEGSRLTVL.

This clone turned up a few times. The gene calls are TRBV10-3 and TRBJ1-2, with 9 bases lining up with TRBD1. Germline V gives CDR1 ENHRY, CDR2 SYGVKD. The CDR3 spans 15 residues. J lost 2 bases, V lost 7 bases, and 8 bases had no gene match. CDR3 residues: CAIITGTGRNYGYTF. CDR3 nucleotide sequence: TGTGCCATCATAACGGGGACAGGGCGAAACTATGGCTACACCTTC.